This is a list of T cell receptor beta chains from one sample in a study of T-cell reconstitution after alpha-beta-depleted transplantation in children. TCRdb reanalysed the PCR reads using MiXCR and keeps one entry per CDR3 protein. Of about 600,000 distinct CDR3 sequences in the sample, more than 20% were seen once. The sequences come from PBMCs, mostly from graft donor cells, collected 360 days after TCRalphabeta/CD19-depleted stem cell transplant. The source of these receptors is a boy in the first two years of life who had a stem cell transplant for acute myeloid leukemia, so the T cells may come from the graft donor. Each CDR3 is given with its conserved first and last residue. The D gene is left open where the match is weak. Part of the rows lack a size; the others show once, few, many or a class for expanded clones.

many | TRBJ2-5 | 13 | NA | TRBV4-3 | CASSRDIQETQYF | TGCGCCAGCAGCCGTGACATACAAGAGACCCAGTACTTC
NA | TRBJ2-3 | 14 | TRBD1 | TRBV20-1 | CSGRGTGLTDTQYF | TGCAGTGGGCGAGGGACAGGGCTCACAGATACGCAGTATTTT
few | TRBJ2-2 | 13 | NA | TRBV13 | CASEEGLTGELFF | TGTGCCAGCGAGGAGGGACTCACCGGGGAGCTGTTTTTT
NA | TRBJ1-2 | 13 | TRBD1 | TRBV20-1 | CSAPRGDRGGYTF | TGCAGTGCGCCCAGGGGGGACAGGGGTGGCTACACCTTC
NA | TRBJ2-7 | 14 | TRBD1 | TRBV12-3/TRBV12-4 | CASSFRTGNYEQYF | TGTGCCAGCAGTTTCAGGACAGGGAACTACGAGCAGTACTTC
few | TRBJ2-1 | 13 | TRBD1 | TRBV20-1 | CSHLQTGVNEQFF | TGCAGCCATTTACAGACAGGGGTGAATGAGCAGTTCTTC
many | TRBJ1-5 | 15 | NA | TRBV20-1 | CSGVGTLNYNQPQHF | TGCAGTGGAGTGGGGACACTGAACTACAATCAGCCCCAGCATTTT
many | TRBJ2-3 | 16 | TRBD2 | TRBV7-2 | CASSLGLAGGTDTQYF | TGTGCCAGCAGCTTGGGACTAGCGGGGGGGACAGATACGCAGTATTTT
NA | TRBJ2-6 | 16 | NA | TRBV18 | CASSPPGPPGANVLTF | TGTGCCAGCTCACCCCCCGGGCCCCCTGGGGCCAACGTCCTGACTTTC
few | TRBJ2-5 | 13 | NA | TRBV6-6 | CASSWAGSETQYF | TGTGCCAGCAGTTGGGCAGGGAGCGAGACCCAGTACTTC
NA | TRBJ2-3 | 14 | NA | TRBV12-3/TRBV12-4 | CASSRGANTDTQYF | TGTGCCAGCAGTCGCGGGGCGAACACAGATACGCAGTATTTT
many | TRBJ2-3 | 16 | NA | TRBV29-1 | CSVAAGREHTTDTQYF | TGCAGCGTTGCGGCGGGTAGGGAGCACACCACAGATACGCAGTATTTT
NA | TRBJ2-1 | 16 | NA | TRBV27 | CASSLLPASSYNEQFF | TGTGCCAGCAGTTTATTGCCAGCCAGCTCCTACAATGAGCAGTTCTTC
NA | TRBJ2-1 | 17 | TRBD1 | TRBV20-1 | CSVLRNRGPLILIEQFF | TGCAGCGTCTTAAGGAACAGGGGACCCTTAATCCTGATTGAGCAGTTCTTC
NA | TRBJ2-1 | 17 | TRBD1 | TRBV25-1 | CASSEFGGTGEYNEQFF | TGTGCCAGCAGTGAATTCGGGGGGACAGGGGAATACAATGAGCAGTTCTTC
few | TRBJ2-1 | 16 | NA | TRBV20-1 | CSARDKSRILYNEQFF | TGCAGTGCTAGAGACAAATCTAGGATTCTCTACAATGAGCAGTTCTTC
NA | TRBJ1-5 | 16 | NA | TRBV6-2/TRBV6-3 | CASSPRRGVTNQPQHF | TGTGCCAGCAGTCCCCGACGGGGAGTTACCAATCAGCCCCAGCATTTT
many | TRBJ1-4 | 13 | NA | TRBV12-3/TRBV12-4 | CARPGATNEKLFF | TGTGCCAGGCCAGGGGCAACTAATGAAAAACTGTTTTTT
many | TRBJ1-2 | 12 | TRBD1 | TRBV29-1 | CSVTGDNYGYTF | TGCAGCGTTACAGGGGATAACTATGGCTACACCTTC
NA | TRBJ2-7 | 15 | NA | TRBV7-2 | CASSLTGAGADEQYF | TGTGCCAGCAGCTTAACGGGTGCCGGGGCTGACGAGCAGTACTTC
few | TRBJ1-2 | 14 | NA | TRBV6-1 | CASSHLGFDYGYTF | TGTGCCAGCAGCCATTTGGGTTTTGACTATGGCTACACCTTC
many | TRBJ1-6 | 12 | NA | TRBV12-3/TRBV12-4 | CASSPRLSPLHF | TGTGCCAGCAGTCCCAGACTGTCACCCCTCCACTTT
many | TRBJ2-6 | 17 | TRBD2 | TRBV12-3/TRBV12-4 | CASSLGLGRSGANVLTF | TGTGCCAGCAGTTTGGGACTAGGTCGCTCTGGGGCCAACGTCCTGACTTTC
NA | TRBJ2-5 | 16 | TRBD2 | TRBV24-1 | CATSDFGLAGQETQYF | TGTGCCACCAGTGATTTTGGACTAGCGGGGCAAGAGACCCAGTACTTC
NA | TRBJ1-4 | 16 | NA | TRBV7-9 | CASSFDTGLFHEKLFF | TGTGCCAGCAGCTTTGACACAGGACTTTTCCATGAAAAACTGTTTTTT
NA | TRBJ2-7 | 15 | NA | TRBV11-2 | CASSSAEVSSYEQYF | TGTGCCAGCAGCTCAGCCGAGGTGAGCTCCTACGAGCAGTACTTC
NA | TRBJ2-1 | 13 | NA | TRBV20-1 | CSPSRTIYNEQFF | TGCAGCCCCAGCCGGACGATATACAATGAGCAGTTCTTC
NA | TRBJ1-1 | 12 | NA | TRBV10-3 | CAISEWDTEAFF | TGTGCCATCAGTGAGTGGGACACTGAAGCTTTCTTT
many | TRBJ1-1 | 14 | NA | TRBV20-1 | CSARRGGVYTEAFF | TGCAGTGCTAGAAGGGGTGGGGTGTACACTGAAGCTTTCTTT
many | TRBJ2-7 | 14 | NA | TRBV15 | CATSRDLASQEQYF | TGTGCCACCAGCAGAGATCTGGCCAGTCAAGAGCAGTACTTC
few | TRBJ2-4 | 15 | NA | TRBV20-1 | CSARDTFREENIQYF | TGCAGTGCTAGAGATACCTTCCGGGAAGAAAACATTCAGTACTTC
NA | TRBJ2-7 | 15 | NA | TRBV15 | CATSRDAGGSYEQYF | TGTGCCACCAGCAGAGATGCAGGCGGTTCCTACGAGCAGTACTTC
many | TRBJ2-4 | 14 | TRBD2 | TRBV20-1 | CSARDPWGGNIQYF | TGCAGTGCTAGAGATCCCTGGGGGGGAAACATTCAGTACTTC
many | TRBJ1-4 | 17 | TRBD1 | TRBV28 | CASSPGTGWLTNEKLFF | TGTGCCAGCAGCCCCGGGACAGGGTGGCTAACTAATGAAAAACTGTTTTTT
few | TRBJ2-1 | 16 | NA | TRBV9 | CASSVARASSYNEQFF | TGTGCCAGCAGCGTAGCTAGGGCCAGCTCCTACAATGAGCAGTTCTTC
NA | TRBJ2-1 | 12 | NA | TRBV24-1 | CATSLGRNEQFF | TGTGCCACCAGTCTCGGGAGAAATGAGCAGTTCTTC
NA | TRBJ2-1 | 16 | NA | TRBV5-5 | CASSLDRAASYNEQFF | TGTGCCAGCAGCTTGGACAGGGCTGCCTCCTACAATGAGCAGTTCTTC
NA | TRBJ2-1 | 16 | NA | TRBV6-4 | CASSDPPGTEDNEQFF | TGTGCCAGCAGCGATCCCCCCGGGACGGAGGACAATGAGCAGTTCTTC
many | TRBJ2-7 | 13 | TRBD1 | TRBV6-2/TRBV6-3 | CASSEDRVHEQYF | TGTGCCAGCAGTGAGGACAGGGTGCACGAGCAGTACTTC
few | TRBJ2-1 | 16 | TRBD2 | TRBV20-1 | CSARTPGTSGANEQFF | TGCAGTGCTAGAACTCCCGGGACTAGCGGGGCCAATGAGCAGTTCTTC
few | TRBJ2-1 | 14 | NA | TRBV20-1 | CSAGADVPYNEQFF | TGCAGTGCTGGGGCGGACGTCCCCTACAATGAGCAGTTCTTC
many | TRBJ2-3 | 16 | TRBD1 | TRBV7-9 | CASSGQGQVYTDTQYF | TGTGCCAGCAGTGGCCAGGGACAGGTGTACACAGATACGCAGTATTTT
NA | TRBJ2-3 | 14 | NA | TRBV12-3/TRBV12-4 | CASRLPFLTDTQYF | TGTGCCAGCAGGCTTCCCTTCCTCACAGATACGCAGTATTTT
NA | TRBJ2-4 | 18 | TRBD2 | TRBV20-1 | CSAYRTSGGPVAKNIQYF | TGCAGTGCTTACCGGACTAGCGGGGGGCCCGTGGCCAAAAACATTCAGTACTTC
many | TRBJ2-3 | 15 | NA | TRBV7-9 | CASSLPARPPDTQYF | TGTGCCAGCAGCCTACCGGCTAGGCCGCCAGATACGCAGTATTTT
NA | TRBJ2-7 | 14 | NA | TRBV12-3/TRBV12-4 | CASSLWELSYEQYF | TGTGCCAGCAGTTTATGGGAGCTCTCCTACGAGCAGTACTTC
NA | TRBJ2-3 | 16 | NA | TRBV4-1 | CASSQEWIPGLDTQYF | TGCGCCAGCAGCCAAGAATGGATTCCCGGGTTGGATACGCAGTATTTT